This T cell receptor beta chain was recovered during a study of OX40 agonist ivuxolimab in advanced cancers. For the study at large: In this cohort, patients received ivuxolimab, an agonistic anti-OX40 (CD134) antibody. Earlier treatment with anti-PD-1, anti-PD-L1 or anti-CTLA-4 was permitted, and less than 50% had received some.

This table comes from immunoSEQ multiplex PCR, and its TCRdb copy is limited to in-frame clones, with some not included. In the table there are 80,000 or so clones, 87% of which are singletons. Study-wide results and caveats: With doses of 0.1 to 3.0 mg/kg, CD4+ and CD8+ blood T cells had undergone clonal expansion by week 6.

Individuals having autoimmune disease history or systemic immunosuppression were not enrolled. Trimming took 4 bases from V and 15 from J; bases not matched to a gene: 9. CDR1 and CDR2 from the germline V gene are SGHTA and FQGNSA. This CDR3 has 15 amino acids. About this clone itself: Its antigen is as yet unknown.

This sample comprised CD4+ or CD8+ T cells sorted from blood, obtained in a trial of the OX40 agonist ivuxolimab. The V call is TRBV7-2, the J call TRBJ2-1; 16 positions agree with TRBD2. The clonotype was recovered from an adult with an advanced solid tumor such as melanoma, head and neck, liver or kidney cancer. The CDR3 sequence: CASSYTGTSGRAAFF. The CDR3 DNA follows: TGTGCCAGCAGCTACACCGGGACTAGCGGGAGGGCGGCGTTCTTC.